This TCR beta chain was found in a study of shared clonotypes between healthy human individuals. Sequenced by immunoSEQ multiplex PCR; TCRdb stores in-frame clones only, minus some. The sample holds around 1.9 million clones, just over 90% seen once. The CDR3 covers 16 residues. The V and J ends lost 0 bases and 3 bases, in that order; junction bases with no gene match: 4. Looked up from germline, CDR1 is MRHNA and CDR2 is SNTAGT. On this clone: Its specificity is unknown.

Overall study results and limits: Rarefaction curves obtained for sorted subsets showed sequencing incomplete despite large depth. The genetic and exposure-history diversity represented was limited by few donors.

Naive CD8 cells were CD45RO-negative, positively selected for CCR7, excluding terminally differentiated effector memory CD45RA+ cells. The specimen was naive CD8+ T cells from PBMCs. This chain joins TRBV6-4 and TRBJ2-1, with 8 bases identical to TRBD1. The TCR sequence derives from a man between 18 and 35 years old in good health. Some clones in this sample may be carry-over from other donors' samples. The CDR3 loop is CASSDSRTGSYNEQFF. CDR3 bases: TGTGCCAGCAGTGACTCCAGGACAGGGAGCTACAATGAGCAGTTCTTC.